Below are 8 T cell receptor beta chains sequenced from a single sample in a study of T cells in tuberculosis. Libraries were prepared by immunoSEQ multiplex PCR; TCRdb keeps only in-frame clonotypes and omits some of them. The sample records tens of thousands of clones, about 90% being singletons. This sample's time point: new active TB diagnosis, blood taken before or within 7 days of starting treatment. This material consisted of PBMCs, taken at tuberculosis diagnosis. Receptors were obtained from an adult with tuberculosis.

This chain uses TRBV5-1 with TRBJ2-2; a weak D match, TRBD1 (5 bases). The ends were cut back, 0 bases at V and 5 bases at J, with 11 bases in the middle. Germline CDR1 is SGHRS and CDR2 is YFSETQ. The CDR3 consists of 15 residues. CDR3 protein: CASSLEGADTGELFF. The CDR3 DNA sequence: TGCGCCAGCAGCTTGGAAGGGGCGGATACCGGGGAGCTGTTTTTT.

The rearrangement joins TRBV9 to TRBJ2-4; TRBD1 is a possible D gene (6 bases). Trimming left V 4 bases short and J 8 bases short, with 16 bases between. CDR3 length: 14 amino acids. Per the germline V gene, CDR1 is SGDLS and CDR2 is YYNGEE. The CDR3 sequence is CASSPPAPGDIQYF. For the CDR3, the DNA is TGTGCCAGCAGCCCGCCGGCCCCAGGGGACATTCAGTACTTC.

V is TRBV11-3 and J is TRBJ2-1; a weak D match, TRBD1 (5 bases). V lost 2 bases to trimming and J lost 9 bases, with 11 bases between them. The germline gives CDR1 SGHNT, CDR2 YENEEA. There are 13 residues in the CDR3. The CDR3 region has the DNA TGTGCCAGCAGCTTATATCCAGGGCCTGAGCAGTTCTTC. As protein: CASSLYPGPEQFF.

The V and J genes are TRBV25-1 and TRBJ1-2; maybe TRBD1 (5 bases). Germline loops: CDR1 MGHDK, CDR2 SYGVNS. The CDR3 consists of 11 residues. The germline V and J ends were trimmed by 8 bases and 10 bases, with 14 bases remaining between them. As DNA, the CDR3 is TGTGCCAGCCTAGGGACTTTTACCTACACCTTC. Its translation: CASLGTFTYTF.

The V gene is TRBV18, the J gene TRBJ2-5; no reliable D call. Looked up from germline, CDR1 is KGHSH and CDR2 is LQKENI. V was trimmed by 3 bases and J by 0 bases, leaving 8 bases between them. The CDR3 covers 14 residues. The DNA for the CDR3 is TGTGCCAGCTCACCCACCCGGGACCAAGAGACCCAGTACTTC. Protein sequence: CASSPTRDQETQYF. The variable domain in full, with the rest retrieved from reference TRBV18 and TRBJ2-5, is NAGVMQNPRHLVRRRGQEARLRCSPMKGHSHVYWYRQLPEEGLKFMVYLQKENIIDESGMPKERFSAEFPKEGPSILRIQQVVRGDSAAYFCASSPTRDQETQYFGPGTRLLVL.

This clone was counted a few times. The chain is built from TRBV25-1 and TRBJ1-1, with a tentative D call TRBD1 (5 bases). Germline V gene data show CDR1 as MGHDK and CDR2 as SYGVNS. The CDR3 has 11 residues. Trimming took off 2 bases at V and 11 bases at J, with 9 bases between the two ends. For the CDR3, the DNA is TGTGCCAGCAGTGAAAGGACATCGGCTTTCTTT. Residues: CASSERTSAFF.

The V gene is TRBV5-4, the J gene TRBJ2-7; a weak D match, TRBD2 (5 bases). The V gene's germline CDR1 is SGHNT and CDR2 YYREEE (reference sequence). This CDR3 is built from 15 residues. V was trimmed by 4 bases and J by 0 bases, leaving 14 bases between them. CDR3 sequence reads: CASSPTGGRSYEQYF. The CDR3 DNA reads as TGTGCCAGCAGCCCCACGGGCGGGCGCTCCTACGAGCAGTACTTC.

This clone was counted between two and nine times. The chain employs TRBV7-8 and TRBJ2-3; 11 bases are a match to TRBD1. Trimming took 6 bases from V and 4 from J; bases not matched to a gene: 6. This CDR3 region has 15 residues. Looked up from germline, CDR1 is SGHVS and CDR2 is FQNEAQ. This CDR3 is CASSMDRGLADTQYF. The CDR3 DNA follows: TGTGCCAGCAGTATGGACAGGGGGCTTGCAGATACGCAGTATTTT.